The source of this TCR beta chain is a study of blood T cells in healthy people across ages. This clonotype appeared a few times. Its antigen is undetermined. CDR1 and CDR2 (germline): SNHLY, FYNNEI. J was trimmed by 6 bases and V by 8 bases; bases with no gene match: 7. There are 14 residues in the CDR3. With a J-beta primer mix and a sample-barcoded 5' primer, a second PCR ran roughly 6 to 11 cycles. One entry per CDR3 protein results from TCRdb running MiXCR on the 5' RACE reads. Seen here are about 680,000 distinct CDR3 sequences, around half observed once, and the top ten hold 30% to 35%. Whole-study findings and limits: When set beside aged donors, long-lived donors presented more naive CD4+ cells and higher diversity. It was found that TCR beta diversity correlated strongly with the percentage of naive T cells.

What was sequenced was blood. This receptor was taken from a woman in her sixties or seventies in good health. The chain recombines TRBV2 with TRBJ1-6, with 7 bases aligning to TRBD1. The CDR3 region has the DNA TGTGCCAGCGGCTCCGGGACAGTTAATTCACCCCTCCACTTT. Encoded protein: CASGSGTVNSPLHF.